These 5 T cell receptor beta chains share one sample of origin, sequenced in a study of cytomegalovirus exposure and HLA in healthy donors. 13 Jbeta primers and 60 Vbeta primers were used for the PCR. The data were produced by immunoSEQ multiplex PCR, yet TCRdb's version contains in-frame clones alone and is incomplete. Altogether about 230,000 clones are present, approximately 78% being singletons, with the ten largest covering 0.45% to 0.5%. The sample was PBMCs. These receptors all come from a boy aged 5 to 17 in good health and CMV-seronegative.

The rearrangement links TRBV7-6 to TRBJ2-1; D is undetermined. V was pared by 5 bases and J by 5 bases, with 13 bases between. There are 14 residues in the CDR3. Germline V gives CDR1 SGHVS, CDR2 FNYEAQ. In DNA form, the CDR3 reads TGTGCCAGCAGCAAGTTGGGCGAAGACAATGAGCAGTTCTTC. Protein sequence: CASSKLGEDNEQFF.

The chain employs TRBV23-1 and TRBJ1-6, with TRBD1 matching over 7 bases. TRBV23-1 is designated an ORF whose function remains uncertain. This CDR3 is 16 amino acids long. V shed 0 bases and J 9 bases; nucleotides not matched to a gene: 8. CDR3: CASSQSRQGRASPLHF. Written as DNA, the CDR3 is TGCGCCAGCAGTCAATCTCGACAGGGTAGGGCTTCACCCCTCCACTTT.

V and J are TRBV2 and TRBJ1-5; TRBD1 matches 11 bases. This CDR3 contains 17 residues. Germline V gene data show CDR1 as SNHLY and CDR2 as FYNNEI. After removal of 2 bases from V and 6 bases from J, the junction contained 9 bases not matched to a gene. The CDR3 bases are TGTGCCAGCAGTGAAAGTGGGACGGGACAGGGGGTTCAGCCCCAGCATTTT. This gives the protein CASSESGTGQGVQPQHF. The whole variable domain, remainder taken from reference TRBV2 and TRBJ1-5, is EPEVTQTPSHQVTQMGQEVILRCVPISNHLYFYWYRQILGQKVEFLVSFYNNEISEKSEIFDDQFSVERPDGSNFTLKIRSTKLEDSAMYFCASSESGTGQGVQPQHFGDGTRLSIL.

The CDR3 protein is CASMGQIHEQYF. The CDR3 region has the DNA TGTGCCAGCATGGGACAGATCCACGAGCAGTACTTC. The V gene is TRBV27, the J gene TRBJ2-7, with TRBD1 matching over 7 bases. Germline V CDR1 and CDR2: MNHEY, SMNVEV (reference sequence). The V gene end was trimmed by 7 bases and the J gene end by 5 bases; junction bases not matched to a gene: 5. The CDR3 runs 12 residues.

The CDR3 region has the DNA TGTGCCAGCAGCCCCCGGACAGTCCTCGGGGAGACCCAGTACTTC. Translated: CASSPRTVLGETQYF. This chain links TRBV7-8 with TRBJ2-5; D may be TRBD1 (6 bases). Trimming stripped 5 bases from V and 5 bases from J, with 18 bases between. The CDR3 is made up of 15 amino acids. From germline, CDR1 is SGHVS and CDR2 FQNEAQ.